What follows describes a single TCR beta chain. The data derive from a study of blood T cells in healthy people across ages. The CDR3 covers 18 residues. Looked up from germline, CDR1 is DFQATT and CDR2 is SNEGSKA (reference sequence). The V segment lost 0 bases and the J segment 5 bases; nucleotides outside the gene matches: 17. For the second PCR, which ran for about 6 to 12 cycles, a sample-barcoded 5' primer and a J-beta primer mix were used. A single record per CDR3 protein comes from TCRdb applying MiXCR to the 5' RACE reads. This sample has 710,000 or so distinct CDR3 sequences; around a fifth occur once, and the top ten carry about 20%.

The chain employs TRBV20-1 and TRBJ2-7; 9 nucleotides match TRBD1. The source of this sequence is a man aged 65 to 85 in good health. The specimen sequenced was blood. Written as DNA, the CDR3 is TGCAGTGCTAGAGATCCTGTGGGACAGGGTCCGATCTACCACGAGCAGTACTTC. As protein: CSARDPVGQGPIYHEQYF.